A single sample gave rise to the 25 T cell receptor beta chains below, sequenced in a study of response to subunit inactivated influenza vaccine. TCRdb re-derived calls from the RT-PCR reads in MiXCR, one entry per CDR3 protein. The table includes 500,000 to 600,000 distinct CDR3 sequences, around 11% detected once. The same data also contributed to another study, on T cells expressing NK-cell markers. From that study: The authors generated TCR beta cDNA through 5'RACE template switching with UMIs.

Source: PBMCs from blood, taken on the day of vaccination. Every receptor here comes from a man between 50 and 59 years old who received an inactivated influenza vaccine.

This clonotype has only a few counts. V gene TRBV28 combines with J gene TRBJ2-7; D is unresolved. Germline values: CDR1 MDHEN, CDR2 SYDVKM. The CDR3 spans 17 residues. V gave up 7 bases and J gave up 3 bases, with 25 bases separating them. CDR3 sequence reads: CASMPFSSVRSSYEQYF. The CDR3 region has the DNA TGTGCCAGCATGCCGTTCTCATCGGTGCGGAGCAGCTACGAGCAGTACTTC.

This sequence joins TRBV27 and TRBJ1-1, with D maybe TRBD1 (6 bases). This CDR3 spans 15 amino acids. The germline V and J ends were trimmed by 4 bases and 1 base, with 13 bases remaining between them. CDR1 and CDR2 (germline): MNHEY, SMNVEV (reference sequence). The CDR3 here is CASSWTRGWNTEAFF. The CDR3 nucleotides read TGTGCCAGCAGTTGGACCAGGGGATGGAACACTGAAGCTTTCTTT.

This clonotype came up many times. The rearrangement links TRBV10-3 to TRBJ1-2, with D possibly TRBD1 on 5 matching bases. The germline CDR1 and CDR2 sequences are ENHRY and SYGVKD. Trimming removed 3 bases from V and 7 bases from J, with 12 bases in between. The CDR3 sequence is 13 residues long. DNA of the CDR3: TGTGCCATCAGTGAAGCGACAGCACGTGGCTACACCTTC. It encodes CAISEATARGYTF.

The CDR3 sequence is CASSPHSGTNTGELFF. DNA of the CDR3: TGTGCCAGCAGCCCTCATAGCGGGACCAACACCGGGGAGCTGTTTTTT. This chain joins TRBV9 and TRBJ2-2, with TRBD2 identical over 8 bases. Germline trimming cut 4 bases from V and 2 bases from J; bases unmatched to any gene: 7. The CDR3 runs 16 residues. Germline loops: CDR1 SGDLS, CDR2 YYNGEE.

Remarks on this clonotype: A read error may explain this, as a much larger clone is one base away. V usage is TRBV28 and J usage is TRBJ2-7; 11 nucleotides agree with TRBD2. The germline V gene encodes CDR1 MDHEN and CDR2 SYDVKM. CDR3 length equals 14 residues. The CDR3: CASSLTSGRGEHYF. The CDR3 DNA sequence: TGTGCCAGCAGTCTCACTAGCGGGAGAGGCGAGCATTACTTC.

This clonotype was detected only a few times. As DNA, the CDR3 is TGCGCCAGCAGCCAAGGCACCGGGACAGTCTATGGCTACACCTTC. Protein: CASSQGTGTVYGYTF. The rearrangement joins TRBV4-3 to TRBJ1-2, with TRBD1 matching 7 bases. V lost 1 base, J lost 4 bases, and 6 bases stayed unmatched. Germline assignment: CDR1 LGHNA and CDR2 YSLEER. The length of the CDR3 is 15 residues.

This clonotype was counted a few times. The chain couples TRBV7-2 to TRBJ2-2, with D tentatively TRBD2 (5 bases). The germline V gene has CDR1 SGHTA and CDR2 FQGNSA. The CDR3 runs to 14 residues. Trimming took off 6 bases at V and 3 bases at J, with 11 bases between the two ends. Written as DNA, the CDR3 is TGTGCCAGCAGATCTACTAGGGACACCGGGGAGCTGTTTTTT. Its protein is CASRSTRDTGELFF.

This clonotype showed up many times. CDR3 DNA sequence: TGTGCCAACCCACCCTCGAGTTCGACAGGGGAGAAATGTCCCAAAAACATTCAGTACTTC. Translated, it gives CANPPSSSTGEKCPKNIQYF. The V and J genes are TRBV6-4 and TRBJ2-4; 8 nucleotides line up with TRBD1. After removal of 10 bases from V and 2 bases from J, the junction contained 25 bases not matched to a gene. The germline V gene encodes CDR1 MRHNA and CDR2 SNTAGT. The CDR3 consists of 20 residues.

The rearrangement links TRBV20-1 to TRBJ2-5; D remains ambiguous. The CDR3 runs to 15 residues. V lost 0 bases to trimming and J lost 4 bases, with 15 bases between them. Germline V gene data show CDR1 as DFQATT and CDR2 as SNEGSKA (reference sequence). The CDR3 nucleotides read TGCAGTGCTAGAGATCTCAGCATGGGGTCAGAGACCCAGTACTTC. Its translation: CSARDLSMGSETQYF.

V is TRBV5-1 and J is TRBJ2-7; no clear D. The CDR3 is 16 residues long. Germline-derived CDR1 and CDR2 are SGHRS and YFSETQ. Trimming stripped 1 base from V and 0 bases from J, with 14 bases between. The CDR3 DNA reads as TGCGCCAGCAGCTTGACCAGCAGCCCTCTCTCCTACGAGCAGTACTTC. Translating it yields CASSLTSSPLSYEQYF.

CDR3 in amino acids: CSVEVGKTTDTQYF. CDR3 coding DNA: TGCAGCGTTGAAGTCGGCAAGACCACAGATACGCAGTATTTT. The gene calls are TRBV29-1 and TRBJ2-3; D remains ambiguous. CDR1 SQVTM and CDR2 ANQGSEA come from the germline V gene. The CDR3 sequence is 14 residues long. The V and J ends lost 1 base and 2 bases respectively, with 10 bases between them.

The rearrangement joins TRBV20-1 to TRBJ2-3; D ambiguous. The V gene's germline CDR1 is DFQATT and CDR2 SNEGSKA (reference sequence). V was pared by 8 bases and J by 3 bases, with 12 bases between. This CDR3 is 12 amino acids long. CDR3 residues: CSPRRGTDTQYF. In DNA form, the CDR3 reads TGCAGTCCACGCCGTGGGACAGATACGCAGTATTTT.

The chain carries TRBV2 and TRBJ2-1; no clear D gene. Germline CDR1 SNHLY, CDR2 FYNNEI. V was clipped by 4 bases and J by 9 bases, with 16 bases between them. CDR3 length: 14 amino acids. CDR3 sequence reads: CASSGAPLLGEQFF. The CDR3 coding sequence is TGTGCCAGCAGTGGCGCCCCCCTGCTTGGTGAGCAGTTCTTC.

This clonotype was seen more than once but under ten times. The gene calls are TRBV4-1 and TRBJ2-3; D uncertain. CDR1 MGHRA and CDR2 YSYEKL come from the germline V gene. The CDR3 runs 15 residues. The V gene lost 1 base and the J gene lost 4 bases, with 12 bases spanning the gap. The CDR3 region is CASSQVRLPADTQYF. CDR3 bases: TGCGCCAGCAGCCAAGTGCGGCTTCCCGCAGATACGCAGTATTTT.

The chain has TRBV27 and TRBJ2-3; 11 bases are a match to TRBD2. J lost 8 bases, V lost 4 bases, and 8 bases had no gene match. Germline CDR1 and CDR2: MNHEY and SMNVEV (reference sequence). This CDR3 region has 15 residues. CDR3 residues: CASSYGTSGGGTQYF. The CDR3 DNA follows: TGTGCCAGCAGTTACGGGACTAGCGGAGGAGGTACGCAGTATTTT.

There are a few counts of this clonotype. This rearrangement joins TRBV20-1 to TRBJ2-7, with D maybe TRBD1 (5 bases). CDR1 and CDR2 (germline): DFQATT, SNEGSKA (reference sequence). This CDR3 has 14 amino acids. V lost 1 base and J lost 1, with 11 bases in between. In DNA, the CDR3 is TGCAGTGCTAGAGGGGGAAGGGGATCCTACGAGCAGTACTTC. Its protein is CSARGGRGSYEQYF.

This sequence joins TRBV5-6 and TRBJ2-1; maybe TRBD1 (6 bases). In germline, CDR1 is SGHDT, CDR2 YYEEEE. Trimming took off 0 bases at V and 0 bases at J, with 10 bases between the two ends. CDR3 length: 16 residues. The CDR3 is CASSLGQASSYNEQFF. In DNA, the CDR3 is TGTGCCAGCAGCTTGGGACAGGCGAGCTCCTACAATGAGCAGTTCTTC.

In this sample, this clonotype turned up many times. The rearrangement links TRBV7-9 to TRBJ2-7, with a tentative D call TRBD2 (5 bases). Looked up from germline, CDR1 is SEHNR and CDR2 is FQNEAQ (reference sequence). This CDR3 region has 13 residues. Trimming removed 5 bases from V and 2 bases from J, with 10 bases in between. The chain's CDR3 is CASSRMEAYEQYF. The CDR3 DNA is TGTGCCAGCAGCCGCATGGAGGCCTACGAGCAGTACTTC.

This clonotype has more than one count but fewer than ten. The CDR3 nucleotides are TGTGCCAGCAAAAGGGCCCCCTCCTTGGCTAACTATGGCTACACCTTC. Residues: CASKRAPSLANYGYTF. The rearrangement joins TRBV2 to TRBJ1-2; D not resolved. The CDR3 totals 16 residues. Germline V CDR1 and CDR2: SNHLY, FYNNEI. Trimming left V 7 bases short and J 0 bases short, with 18 bases between.

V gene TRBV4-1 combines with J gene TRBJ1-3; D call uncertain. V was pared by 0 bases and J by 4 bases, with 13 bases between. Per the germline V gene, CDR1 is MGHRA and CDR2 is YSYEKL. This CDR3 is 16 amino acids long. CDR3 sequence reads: CASSQDTGRQGNTIYF. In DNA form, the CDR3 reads TGCGCCAGCAGCCAAGATACGGGAAGGCAGGGAAACACCATATATTTT.

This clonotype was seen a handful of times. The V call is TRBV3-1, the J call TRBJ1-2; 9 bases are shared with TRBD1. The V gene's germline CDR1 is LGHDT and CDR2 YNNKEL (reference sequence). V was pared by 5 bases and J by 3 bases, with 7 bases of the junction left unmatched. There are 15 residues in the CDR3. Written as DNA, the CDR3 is TGTGCCAGCAGCTCGCGACAGGGGGGGCACTATGGCTACACCTTC. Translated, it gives CASSSRQGGHYGYTF.

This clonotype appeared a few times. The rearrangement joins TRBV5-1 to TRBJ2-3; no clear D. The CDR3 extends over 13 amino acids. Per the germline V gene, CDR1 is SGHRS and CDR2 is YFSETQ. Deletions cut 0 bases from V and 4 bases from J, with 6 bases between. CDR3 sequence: CASSLEQSDTQYF. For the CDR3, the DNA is TGCGCCAGCAGCTTGGAACAGTCAGATACGCAGTATTTT. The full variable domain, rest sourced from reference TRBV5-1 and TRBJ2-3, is KAGVTQTPRYLIKTRGQQVTLSCSPISGHRSVSWYQQTPGQGLQFLFEYFSETQRNKGNFPGRFSGRQFSNSRSEMNVSTLELGDSALYLCASSLEQSDTQYFGPGTRLTVL.

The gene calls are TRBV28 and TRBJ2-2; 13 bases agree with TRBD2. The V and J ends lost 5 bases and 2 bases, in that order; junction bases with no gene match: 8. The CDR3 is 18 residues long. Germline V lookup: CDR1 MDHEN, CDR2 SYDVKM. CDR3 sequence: CASSQTGTSGTNTGELFF. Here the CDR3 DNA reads TGTGCCAGCAGTCAGACAGGGACTAGCGGGACAAACACCGGGGAGCTGTTTTTT.

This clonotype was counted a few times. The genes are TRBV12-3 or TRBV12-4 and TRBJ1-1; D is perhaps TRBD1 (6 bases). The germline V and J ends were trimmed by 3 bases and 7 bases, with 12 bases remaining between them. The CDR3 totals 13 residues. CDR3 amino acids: CASSFGGGGEAFF. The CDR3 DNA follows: TGTGCCAGCAGTTTCGGGGGCGGCGGTGAAGCTTTCTTT.

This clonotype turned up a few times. The CDR3 protein is CASSSIGGVLLYGYTF. For the CDR3, the DNA is TGTGCCAGCAGTTCCATCGGGGGGGTTCTCCTGTATGGCTACACCTTC. The V call is TRBV27, the J call TRBJ1-2; D might be TRBD1 (5 bases). CDR1 and CDR2 from the germline V gene are MNHEY and SMNVEV (reference sequence). Trimming left V 4 bases short and J 5 bases short, with 20 bases between. CDR3 length equals 16 residues.